One and the same sample provided the 23 T cell receptor beta chains below, sequenced in a study of graft-versus-host responses after intestinal transplantation. These receptors' targets are unknown. Sequencing used immunoSEQ multiplex PCR; TCRdb keeps in-frame clones, though not all of them. This sample carries approximately 110,000 clones, around 90% of them seen once, and the ten largest clones take roughly 0.23%. Sequenced here: unstimulated CD4+ T cells sorted from spleen or lymph node cells, sampled before transplant. These receptors were taken from a human donor who was the organ donor for an intestinal transplant.

Only one count was recorded for this clone. This chain joins TRBV19 and TRBJ1-2; D not certain. CDR1 LNHDA and CDR2 SQIVND come from the germline V gene (reference sequence). V was cut by 3 bases and J by 0 bases, with 11 bases left in between. CDR3 length: 15 amino acids. The CDR3 loop is CASSMLEAPNYGYTF. In nucleotides, the CDR3 is TGTGCCAGTAGTATGTTGGAGGCCCCTAACTATGGCTACACCTTC.

Worth noting for this clone: Other nucleotide sequences from this sample produce the same CDR3. The chain carries TRBV4-1 and TRBJ1-2; 7 bases line up with TRBD1. V shed 1 base and J 8 bases; nucleotides not matched to a gene: 10. Looked up from germline, CDR1 is MGHRA and CDR2 is YSYEKL. CDR3 size: 15 residues. In DNA, the CDR3 is TGCGCCAGCAGCCAAGTTCAGGGGGGGGCGGGGGGCTACACCTTC. Translation: CASSQVQGGAGGYTF.

The V gene is TRBV7-9, the J gene TRBJ2-4; tentatively, D is TRBD1 (5 bases). The CDR3 contains 13 residues. Germline V gene sequence: CDR1 SEHNR, CDR2 FQNEAQ (reference sequence). Deletions cut 1 base from V and 4 bases from J, with 5 bases between. The CDR3 sequence: CASSLGTKNIQYF. The CDR3 nucleotides are TGTGCCAGCAGCTTAGGGACAAAAAACATTCAGTACTTC. The full variable domain, completed using reference TRBV7-9 and TRBJ2-4, is DTGVSQNPRHKITKRGQNVTFRCDPISEHNRLYWYRQTLGQGPEFLTYFQNEAQLEKSRLLSDRFSAERPKGSFSTLEIQRTEQGDSAMYLCASSLGTKNIQYFGAGTRLSVL.

CDR3 DNA: TGCGCCAGCAGCTTCAGAGGGGCTGAGACCCAGTACTTC. Encoded protein: CASSFRGAETQYF. The genes are TRBV5-1 and TRBJ2-5; D may correspond to TRBD1 or TRBD2 (5 bases each). V dropped 2 bases and J dropped 5 bases, with 10 bases sitting between them. CDR1 and CDR2 (germline): SGHRS, YFSETQ. The CDR3 is 13 amino acids.

The DNA of the CDR3 is TGTGCCAGTAGTCCCGACTGGAGGGGAGGCACTGAAGCTTTCTTT. This sequence encodes CASSPDWRGGTEAFF. The chain carries TRBV19 and TRBJ1-1, with a possible D match to TRBD1 (5 bases). Germline loops: CDR1 LNHDA, CDR2 SQIVND (reference sequence). The V end lost 5 bases, the J end lost 4 bases, and 17 bases lay between the germline ends. CDR3 length: 15 residues.

V gene TRBV29-1 combines with J gene TRBJ2-1, with TRBD2 matching 8 bases. The CDR3 spans 15 residues. The V gene's germline CDR1 is SQVTM and CDR2 ANQGSEA. Losses at the gene ends were 3 bases for V and 5 bases for J; bases not matched to a gene: 9. CDR3 sequence: CSVDLGLGANNEQFF. The DNA of the CDR3 is TGCAGCGTTGACCTGGGACTAGGGGCCAACAATGAGCAGTTCTTC.

CDR3 sequence: CSAAKTGGSYGYTF. In DNA form, the CDR3 reads TGCAGCGCCGCTAAGACAGGGGGGAGCTATGGCTACACCTTC. The chain couples TRBV29-1 to TRBJ1-2; 9 bases are a match to TRBD1. Germline lookup yields CDR1 SQVTM and CDR2 ANQGSEA. V lost 7 bases and J lost 4; bases outside the gene matches: 10. CDR3 length: 14 residues.

The chain carries TRBV11-2 and TRBJ2-5; possible D gene TRBD1, 5 bases. The germline V and J ends were trimmed by 1 base and 5 bases, with 14 bases remaining between them. The CDR3 contains 15 residues. Germline CDR1 reads SGHAT; CDR2 reads FQNNGV. In DNA form, the CDR3 reads TGTGCCAGCAGCTTAGTGTTGGTGCAGGGCGAGACCCAGTACTTC. It is translated as CASSLVLVQGETQYF.

V usage is TRBV4-2 and J usage is TRBJ2-3; no definite D call. This CDR3 comprises 14 residues. V was pared by 0 bases and J by 11 bases, with 15 bases between. Looked up from germline, CDR1 is LGHNA and CDR2 is YNFKEQ. Here the CDR3 DNA reads TGTGCCAGCAGCCAAGACGGCCTGGGCGGATTGCAGTATTTT. Translation: CASSQDGLGGLQYF.

The chain uses TRBV6-6 and TRBJ2-3, with D possibly being TRBD1 or TRBD2 (7 bases each). Trimming took off 0 bases at V and 4 bases at J, with 14 bases between the two ends. This CDR3 comprises 16 residues. Germline V CDR1 and CDR2: MNHNY, SVGAGI (reference sequence). CDR3 DNA sequence: TGTGCCAGCAGTTACTCTCCAGGGGGGGATTCAGATACGCAGTATTTT. As protein: CASSYSPGGDSDTQYF.

This chain connects TRBV6-1 to TRBJ1-5; weak D call: TRBD1 (6 bases). CDR3 length: 12 residues. Trimming pared 6 bases from V and 6 bases from J, leaving 9 bases between. CDR1 MNHNS and CDR2 SASEGT come from the germline V gene. This CDR3 reads CASSQGSQPQHF. In DNA form, the CDR3 reads TGTGCCAGCAGCCAGGGGAGTCAGCCCCAGCATTTT.

The J gene is TRBJ1-5, the V gene TRBV19; TRBD1 might be the D (6 bases). The V gene's germline CDR1 is LNHDA and CDR2 SQIVND (reference sequence). V was clipped by 9 bases and J by 4 bases, with 19 bases between them. CDR3 size: 15 residues. CDR3 protein: CASDRGQGINQPQHF. The CDR3 DNA reads as TGTGCCAGCGACCGGGGGCAGGGAATAAATCAGCCCCAGCATTTT.

The chain employs TRBV7-7 and TRBJ2-5, with TRBD2 identical over 7 bases. The CDR3 is made up of 15 amino acids. Germline CDR1 is SSHAT and CDR2 is FNYEAQ (reference sequence). The chain's CDR3 is CASGRMVGPQETQYF. The CDR3 nucleotides are TGTGCTAGCGGGCGGATGGTAGGGCCCCAAGAGACCCAGTACTTC.

The gene calls are TRBV2 and TRBJ2-5, with TRBD1 as a possible D gene (6 bases). The CDR3 has 13 amino acids. Germline-derived CDR1 and CDR2 are SNHLY and FYNNEI. V lost 4 bases, J lost 2 bases, and 8 bases lay in between. CDR3 in DNA: TGTGCCAGCAGTGGACAGGTTCAAGAGACCCAGTACTTC. This encodes CASSGQVQETQYF.

The CDR3 loop reads CASSAQGRGPDRSYNEQFF. The CDR3 DNA reads TGTGCCAGCAGCGCCCAAGGTCGGGGACCGGACAGGTCCTACAATGAGCAGTTCTTC. The chain employs TRBV7-3 and TRBJ2-1, with 7 bases that match TRBD1. The CDR3 length is 19 residues. CDR1 is SGHTA and CDR2 is FQGTGA in the germline V gene. The junction had 17 bases not matched to a gene; V was cut back by 5 bases and J by 1 base.

The CDR3 is CASSRGTGYGYTF. The CDR3 coding sequence is TGTGCCAGCAGTAGAGGGACGGGCTATGGCTACACCTTC. The chain carries TRBV6-1 and TRBJ1-2; possible D gene TRBD1, 5 bases. V dropped 5 bases and J dropped 4 bases, with 11 bases sitting between them. The V gene's germline CDR1 is MNHNS and CDR2 SASEGT. This CDR3 spans 13 amino acids.

The rearrangement uses TRBV7-3 and TRBJ2-7; the D call may be TRBD1 or TRBD2 (5 bases each). CDR3 length equals 16 residues. Germline-derived CDR1 and CDR2 are SGHTA and FQGTGA. V lost 0 bases and J 3 bases, leaving 15 bases between the germline ends. The chain's CDR3 is CASSLTGPSELYEQYF. The CDR3 DNA sequence: TGTGCCAGCAGCTTAACGGGACCATCGGAGCTCTACGAGCAGTACTTC.

The chain couples TRBV11-1 to TRBJ1-4, with TRBD1 matching 11 bases. V lost 3 bases to trimming and J lost 7 bases; unmatched junction nucleotides: 1. The CDR3 sequence is 14 residues long. Germline V gene sequence: CDR1 SGHAT, CDR2 FQDESV (reference sequence). In nucleotides, the CDR3 is TGTGCCAGCAGCTTCGGGACAGGGGGTGAAAAACTGTTTTTT. Translation: CASSFGTGGEKLFF.

The chain combines TRBV5-6 with TRBJ1-1; 10 bases are shared with TRBD1. CDR1 and CDR2 from the germline V gene are SGHDT and YYEEEE. The CDR3 runs 16 residues. Trimming took 3 bases from V and 6 from J; bases not matched to a gene: 11. In nucleotides, the CDR3 is TGTGCCAGCAGCTCAAACTCATCCGGGACAGGGGCTGAAGCTTTCTTT. Residues: CASSSNSSGTGAEAFF.

This rearrangement joins TRBV25-1 to TRBJ2-5; no clear D. Germline V gene sequence: CDR1 MGHDK, CDR2 SYGVNS. Trimming shortened V by 8 bases and J by 2 bases, and 15 bases separated the two germline ends. This CDR3 spans 14 amino acids. The CDR3 DNA sequence: TGTGCCAGCGAATCGACGGTAGGGCAAGAGACCCAGTACTTC. Its translation is CASESTVGQETQYF.

The V gene is TRBV6-6, the J gene TRBJ1-1; D not certain. The germline V gene has CDR1 MNHNY and CDR2 SVGAGI (reference sequence). Trimming left V 2 bases short and J 4 bases short, with 8 bases between. The CDR3 is made up of 13 amino acids. DNA of the CDR3: TGTGCCAGCAGTTACGACTCGGGCACTGAAGCTTTCTTT. Amino acid sequence: CASSYDSGTEAFF.

V gene TRBV27 combines with J gene TRBJ1-5; D perhaps matches TRBD1 (6 bases). Trimming removed 4 bases at V and 9 bases at J, with 10 bases between. The CDR3 is 12 residues long. Germline values: CDR1 MNHEY, CDR2 SMNVEV (reference sequence). The CDR3 bases are TGTGCCAGCAGTTCTGGACAGAGGCCCCAGCATTTT. Its protein product is CASSSGQRPQHF.

This sequence joins TRBV27 and TRBJ1-1, with 8 bases that match TRBD1. Germline CDR1 reads MNHEY; CDR2 reads SMNVEV (reference sequence). The CDR3 is 16 residues long. Trimming at V came to 5 bases and at J to 2 bases, leaving 10 bases not matched to a gene. DNA for the CDR3: TGTGCCAGCAGTAGGATGGGGCCAGGGGGCAACACTGAAGCTTTCTTT. It is translated as CASSRMGPGGNTEAFF.